The 18 T cell receptor beta chains presented below share a single source sample, sequenced in a study of regulatory T cells in long-lasting Graves disease. Documented time point: persistent/refractory GD, antithyroid drugs over 5 years with positive TRAb. Isolated PBMC RNA provided the starting material for the TCR library. The authors built TCR beta libraries using iRepertoire HTBI primers and Arm-PCR of CDR3 regions. A single record per CDR3 protein comes from TCRdb applying MiXCR to the multiplex PCR reads. The repertoire holds around 430,000 distinct CDR3 sequences, with less than 25% as singletons. The specimen comprised peripheral blood mononuclear cells (PBMCs), sampled when the disease was refractory, from a patient treated with antithyroid drugs. These receptors were taken from a female donor with Graves disease.

The chain is built from TRBV14 and TRBJ2-1, with D perhaps TRBD2 (5 bases). The CDR3 has 14 amino acids. In germline, CDR1 is SGHDN, CDR2 FVKESK. V was pared by 2 bases and J by 2 bases, with 7 bases between. CDR3 nucleotide sequence: TGTGCCAGCAGCCAACTAGCAGCCTACAATGAGCAGTTCTTC. Protein product: CASSQLAAYNEQFF.

This clonotype was seen at least ten times. V usage is TRBV20-1 and J usage is TRBJ1-4; D not resolved. From germline, CDR1 is DFQATT and CDR2 SNEGSKA (reference sequence). This CDR3 comprises 13 residues. V lost 6 bases and J 0 bases, leaving 8 bases between the germline ends. DNA for the CDR3: TGCAGTGCCACAGATGCAACTAATGAAAAACTGTTTTTT. Encoded protein: CSATDATNEKLFF.

This clonotype was found a few times. This rearrangement joins TRBV27 to TRBJ1-2; D is possibly TRBD1 (6 bases). The CDR3 totals 15 residues. The V gene's germline CDR1 is MNHEY and CDR2 SMNVEV (reference sequence). The germline V and J ends were trimmed by 6 bases and 7 bases, with 21 bases remaining between them. The CDR3 spells CASSSLYRELSGYTF. The CDR3 bases are TGTGCCAGCAGCTCCCTGTACAGGGAACTTAGTGGCTACACCTTC.

Notes on this clonotype: A read error is possible here, since a much larger clone lies one base away. This chain connects TRBV11-2 to TRBJ2-7; D remains unclear. CDR1 is SGHAT and CDR2 is FQNNGV in the germline V gene. The CDR3 runs to 16 residues. Trimming took 0 bases from V and 5 from J, leaving 17 bases between them. This chain's CDR3 is CASSLENGWVPDEQYF. CDR3 in DNA: TGTGCCAGCAGCTTAGAAAACGGCTGGGTCCCCGACGAGCAGTACTTC.

In its sample, this clonotype was seen a few times. This sequence joins TRBV3-1 and TRBJ2-7; D perhaps matches TRBD1 (6 bases). There are 13 residues in the CDR3. Germline V gene lookup returns CDR1 LGHDT and CDR2 YNNKEL (reference sequence). Trimming stripped 4 bases from V and 5 bases from J, with 12 bases between. The CDR3 here is CASSRVGANEQYF. DNA of the CDR3: TGTGCCAGCAGCCGGGTGGGGGCAAACGAGCAGTACTTC.

This clonotype was observed at least ten times. The CDR3, as DNA: TGTGCCAGCAGTCGGGGAGGGGCTAATGAAAAACTGTTTTTT. Translation gives CASSRGGANEKLFF. The V and J genes are TRBV28 and TRBJ1-4, with a possible D match to TRBD1 (5 bases). Germline CDR1 reads MDHEN; CDR2 reads SYDVKM. There are 14 residues in the CDR3. With 5 bases removed from V and 3 bases from J, the gap between germline ends came to 10 bases.

This clonotype was detected many times. The chain joins TRBV5-1 to TRBJ1-2; D is unclear. The CDR3 has 16 residues. The V and J ends lost 2 bases and 1 base respectively, with 15 bases between them. Looked up from germline, CDR1 is SGHRS and CDR2 is YFSETQ. CDR3 residues: CASSFQRQKLNYGYTF. The CDR3 bases are TGCGCCAGCAGCTTTCAGCGGCAGAAGCTTAACTATGGCTACACCTTC. The whole variable domain, filled in from reference TRBV5-1 and TRBJ1-2, reads KAGVTQTPRYLIKTRGQQVTLSCSPISGHRSVSWYQQTPGQGLQFLFEYFSETQRNKGNFPGRFSGRQFSNSRSEMNVSTLELGDSALYLCASSFQRQKLNYGYTFGSGTRLTVV.

This clonotype was counted at least ten times. The chain employs TRBV7-8 and TRBJ1-1, with a possible D match to TRBD1 (6 bases). Germline assignment: CDR1 SGHVS and CDR2 FQNEAQ. There are 14 residues in the CDR3. V lost 6 bases, J lost 5 bases, and 16 bases lay in between. CDR3 sequence (DNA): TGTGCCAGCAGGTCCGGAGTTAGGGGGACTGAAGCTTTCTTT. Its protein product is CASRSGVRGTEAFF. Full variable domain (remainder filled in from reference TRBV7-8 and TRBJ1-1): GAGVSQSPRYKVAKRGQDVALRCDPISGHVSLFWYQQALGQGPEFLTYFQNEAQLDKSGLPSDRFFAERPEGSVSTLKIQRTQQEDSAVYLCASRSGVRGTEAFFGQGTRLTVV.

This sequence joins TRBV5-1 and TRBJ1-1; TRBD1 matches 7 bases. The CDR3 sequence is 14 residues long. V dropped 4 bases and J dropped 4; count of bases not matched to a gene: 7. The germline V gene has CDR1 SGHRS and CDR2 YFSETQ. The CDR3 nucleotides are TGCGCCAGCAGCATCGGACAGGTTAGCACTGAAGCTTTCTTT. The encoded protein is CASSIGQVSTEAFF.

This clonotype was counted ten times or more. V and J are TRBV7-2 and TRBJ2-7; 7 bases agree with TRBD1. J lost 2 bases, V lost 5 bases, and 9 bases had no gene match. The CDR3 sequence is 15 residues long. Germline CDR1 is SGHTA and CDR2 is FQGNSA. The CDR3: CASSIGTANPYEQYF. CDR3 nucleotides: TGTGCCAGCAGCATCGGGACAGCCAACCCCTACGAGCAGTACTTC.

V usage is TRBV3-1 and J usage is TRBJ1-6; D remains unclear. CDR1 is LGHDT and CDR2 is YNNKEL in the germline V gene (reference sequence). This CDR3 is built from 16 residues. Between the trimmed V and J ends, which lost 1 base and 2 bases, there was a span of 9 bases. The CDR3 sequence: CASSQGSATYNSPLHF. The CDR3 region has the DNA TGTGCCAGCAGCCAAGGTAGCGCAACCTATAATTCACCCCTCCACTTT.

At least ten counts were recorded for this clonotype. V usage is TRBV3-1 and J usage is TRBJ2-5; D is perhaps TRBD2 (6 bases). Trimming left V 2 bases short and J 2 bases short, with 9 bases between. The germline CDR1 and CDR2 sequences are LGHDT and YNNKEL (reference sequence). The CDR3 extends over 14 amino acids. The CDR3, as DNA: TGTGCCAGCAGCCAATCGGGGGTACAAGAGACCCAGTACTTC. Translation gives CASSQSGVQETQYF.

The chain has TRBV4-2 and TRBJ2-2, with D tentatively TRBD1 (6 bases). Per germline, CDR1 LGHNA and CDR2 YNFKEQ. CDR3 length equals 16 residues. V lost 0 bases and J lost 3, with 11 bases in between. The CDR3 nucleotides are TGTGCCAGCAGCCAAGATAACAGGGTGGACACCGGGGAGCTGTTTTTT. Translated: CASSQDNRVDTGELFF.

This clonotype was recorded many times. The chain combines TRBV2 with TRBJ1-6; TRBD1 aligns across 10 bases. Germline loops: CDR1 SNHLY, CDR2 FYNNEI. The CDR3 runs 14 residues. The V segment lost 5 bases and the J segment 11 bases; nucleotides outside the gene matches: 6. The CDR3 DNA sequence: TGTGCCAGCAGTCGGGACAGGGGTGGGACACCCCTCCACTTT. It translates to CASSRDRGGTPLHF.

On this clonotype itself: Possible read error: a much larger clone is one base away. V is TRBV25-1 and J is TRBJ1-1; D perhaps matches TRBD1 (5 bases). Between the trimmed V and J ends, which lost 8 bases and 3 bases, there was a span of 25 bases. This CDR3 contains 17 residues. CDR1 is MGHDK, CDR2 SYGVNS, per germline. The CDR3 DNA is TGTGCCAGCCATGGACTTAGGAGGGACGGGGGTGACACTGAAGCTTTCTTT. It is translated as CASHGLRRDGGDTEAFF.

This clonotype was counted at least ten times. V gene TRBV20-1 combines with J gene TRBJ2-7; no firm D call. Trimming removed 6 bases at V and 5 bases at J, with 17 bases between. From germline, CDR1 is DFQATT and CDR2 SNEGSKA (reference sequence). The CDR3 has 13 residues. CDR3 DNA: TGCAGTGCGATGGGTGTTGGGAACCACGAGCAGTACTTC. Its protein is CSAMGVGNHEQYF.

There are many counts of this clonotype. V usage is TRBV28 and J usage is TRBJ2-5; TRBD1 or TRBD2 may be the D gene (7 bases each). The CDR3 consists of 13 residues. Germline loops: CDR1 MDHEN, CDR2 SYDVKM. The germline V and J ends were trimmed by 3 bases and 4 bases, with 9 bases remaining between them. The CDR3 DNA reads TGTGCCAGCAGTTTCAGGGGGGGAGAGACCCAGTACTTC. Translated: CASSFRGGETQYF.

Details on this clonotype: The CDR3 does not close with the conserved phenylalanine or tryptophan, likely indicating a read error. The DNA is omitted, as the CDR3 cannot be located on it reliably, and the CDR3 follows TCRdb's listing. V is TRBV24-1 and J is TRBJ1-2; the table's D gene call, TRBD1, was not cross checked with the DNA. 13 amino acids form the CDR3, both terminal residues included. CDR1 KGHDR and CDR2 SFDVKD come from the germline V gene. The CDR3 spells CATSDRDTYGCTS.